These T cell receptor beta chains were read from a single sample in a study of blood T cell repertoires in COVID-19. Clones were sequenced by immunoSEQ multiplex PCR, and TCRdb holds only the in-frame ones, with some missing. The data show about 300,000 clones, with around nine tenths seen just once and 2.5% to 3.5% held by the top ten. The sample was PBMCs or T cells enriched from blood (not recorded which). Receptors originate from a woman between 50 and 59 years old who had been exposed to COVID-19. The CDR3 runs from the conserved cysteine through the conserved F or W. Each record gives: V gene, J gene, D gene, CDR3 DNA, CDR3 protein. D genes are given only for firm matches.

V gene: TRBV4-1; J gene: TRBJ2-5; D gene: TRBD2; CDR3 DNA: TGCGCCAGCAGCCAAGAGAGACTAGCGGGGATGAAAGGGGAGACCCAGTACTTC; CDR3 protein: CASSQERLAGMKGETQYF
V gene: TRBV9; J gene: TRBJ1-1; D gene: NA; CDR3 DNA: TGTGCCAGCAGCGTAGGGACAAACACTGAAGCTTTCTTT; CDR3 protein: CASSVGTNTEAFF
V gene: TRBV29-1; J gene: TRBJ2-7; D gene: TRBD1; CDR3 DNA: TGCAGCGGACAGGGAACCTACGAGCAGTACTTC; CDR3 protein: CSGQGTYEQYF
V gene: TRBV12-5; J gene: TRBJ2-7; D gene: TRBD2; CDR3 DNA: TGTGCTAGTGGCGGACTAGCGGGGGGACCAAGCTCCTACGAGCAGTACTTC; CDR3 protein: CASGGLAGGPSSYEQYF
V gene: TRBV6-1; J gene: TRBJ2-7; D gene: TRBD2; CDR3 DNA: TGTGCCAGCAGTGAAAGCCCGGGACTACCCTACGAGCAGTACTTC; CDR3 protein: CASSESPGLPYEQYF
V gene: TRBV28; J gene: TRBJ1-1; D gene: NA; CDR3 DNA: TGTGCCAGCAGTTTCCATAAGACTGGGGCCACTGAAGCTTTCTTT; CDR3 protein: CASSFHKTGATEAFF
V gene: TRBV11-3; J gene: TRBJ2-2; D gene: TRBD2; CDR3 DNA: TGTGCCAGCAGCTTGGTAGCGGGGGCTACCGGGGAGCTGTTTTTT; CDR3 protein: CASSLVAGATGELFF
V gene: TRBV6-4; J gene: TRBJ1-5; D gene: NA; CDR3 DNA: TGTGCCAGCAGTCCCAGGGTTATTGGCAATCAGCCCCAGCATTTT; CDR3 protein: CASSPRVIGNQPQHF
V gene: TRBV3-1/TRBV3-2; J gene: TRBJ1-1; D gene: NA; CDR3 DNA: TGTGCCAGCAGCCGGTTGGGAGGGGACACTGAAGCTTTCTTT; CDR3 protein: CASSRLGGDTEAFF
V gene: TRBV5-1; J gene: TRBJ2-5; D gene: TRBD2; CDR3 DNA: TGCGCCAGCAGTGCAACCGCCGGGACTAGCAGGGAAGAGACCCAGTACTTC; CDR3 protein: CASSATAGTSREETQYF
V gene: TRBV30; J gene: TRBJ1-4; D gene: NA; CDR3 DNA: TGTGCCTGGAGTGGGCTTGAAAAACTGTTTTTT; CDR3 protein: CAWSGLEKLFF
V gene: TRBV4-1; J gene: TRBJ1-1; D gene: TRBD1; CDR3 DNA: TGCGCCAGCAGCCGATTACCGGGACAGGGGGTAGTGAACACTGAAGCTTTCTTT; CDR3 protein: CASSRLPGQGVVNTEAFF
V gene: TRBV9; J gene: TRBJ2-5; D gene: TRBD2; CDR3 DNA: TGTGCCAGCAGCCCCGGGTCCGGCGGGGGGGCCGGAGAGACCCAGTACTTC; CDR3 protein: CASSPGSGGGAGETQYF
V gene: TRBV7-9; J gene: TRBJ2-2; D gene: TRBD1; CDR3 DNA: TGTGCCAGCAGCTTAGGGACAGGGAGGACCGGGGAGCTGTTTTTT; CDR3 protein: CASSLGTGRTGELFF
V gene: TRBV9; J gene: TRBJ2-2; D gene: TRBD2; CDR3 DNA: TGTGCCAGCAGCGCTACTGGACTAGGTCTGACCGGGGAGCTGTTTTTT; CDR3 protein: CASSATGLGLTGELFF
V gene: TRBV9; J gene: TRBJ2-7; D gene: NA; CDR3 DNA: TGTGCCAGCAGCGTAGTCCCGGGGAGCTCCTACGAGCAGTACTTC; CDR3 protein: CASSVVPGSSYEQYF
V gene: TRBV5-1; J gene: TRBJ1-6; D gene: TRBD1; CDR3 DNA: TGCGCCAGCAGCTCCGGACTCCAGGGGGCCCAAAGCTCCTATAATTCACCCCTCCACTTT; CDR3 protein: CASSSGLQGAQSSYNSPLHF
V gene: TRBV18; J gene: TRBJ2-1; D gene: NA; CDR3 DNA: TGTGCCAGCTCCCCACTCCGGGGGGCCAGTGATGAGCAGTTCTTC; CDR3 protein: CASSPLRGASDEQFF
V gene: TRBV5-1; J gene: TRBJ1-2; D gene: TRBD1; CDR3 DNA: TGCGCCAGCAGCGATACAGGGGGAAACTATGGCTACACCTTC; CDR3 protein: CASSDTGGNYGYTF
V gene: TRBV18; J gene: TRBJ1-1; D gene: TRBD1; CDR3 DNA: TGTGCCAGCTCAACGTCGGGACAGGTGGCCACTGAAGCTTTCTTT; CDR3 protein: CASSTSGQVATEAFF
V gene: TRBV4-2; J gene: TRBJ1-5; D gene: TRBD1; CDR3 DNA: TGTGCCAGCAGACCGACAGGGGATAGCAATCAGCCCCAGCATTTT; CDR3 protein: CASRPTGDSNQPQHF